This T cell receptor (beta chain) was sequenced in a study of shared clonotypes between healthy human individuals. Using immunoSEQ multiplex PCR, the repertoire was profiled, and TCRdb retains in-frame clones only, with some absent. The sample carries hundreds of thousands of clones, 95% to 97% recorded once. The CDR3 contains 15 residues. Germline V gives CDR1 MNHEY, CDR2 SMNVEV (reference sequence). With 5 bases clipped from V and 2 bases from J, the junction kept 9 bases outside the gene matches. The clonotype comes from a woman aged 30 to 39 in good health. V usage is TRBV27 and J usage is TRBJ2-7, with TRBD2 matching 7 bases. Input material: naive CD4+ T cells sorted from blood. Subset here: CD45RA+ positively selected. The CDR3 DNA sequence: TGTGCCAGCAGTATCTCCCTAGCGGATCCCTACGAGCAGTACTTC. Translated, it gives CASSISLADPYEQYF.